The rows below give T cell receptor beta chains drawn from one sample of a study of monozygotic twins with cystic fibrosis. Profiling relied on immunoSEQ multiplex PCR, and the TCRdb table lists in-frame clones only, not all of them. The table includes under 30,000 clones, 95% to 98% detected once. Sequenced material: blood. These receptors originate from a girl aged 2-10 years with cystic fibrosis. CDR3s include the opening cysteine and the closing phenylalanine or tryptophan. D genes are given only for firm matches.

CDR3aa,CDR3nt,v_gene,d_gene,j_gene
CASTVRTSGRNEQFF,TGTGCCAGCACTGTCCGGACTAGCGGGCGAAATGAGCAGTTCTTC,TRBV6-5,TRBD2,TRBJ2-1
CASSSGQVGGAFF,TGTGCCAGCAGCTCGGGACAGGTTGGTGGAGCTTTCTTT,TRBV7-8,TRBD1,TRBJ1-1
CASSRNPGLAGGYDEQYF,TGTGCCAGCAGCCGCAACCCGGGACTAGCGGGAGGTTACGACGAGCAGTACTTC,TRBV4-2,TRBD2,TRBJ2-7
CASSEGVSGGANVLTF,TGTGCCAGCAGTGAAGGGGTCTCGGGAGGGGCCAACGTCCTGACTTTC,TRBV2,NA,TRBJ2-6
CASSRYRTENTEAFF,TGTGCCAGCAGCCGTTACCGGACAGAAAACACTGAAGCTTTCTTT,TRBV14,NA,TRBJ1-1
CASSSRFALLRNTIYF,TGTGCCAGCAGCTCCCGTTTCGCCCTCTTGAGAAACACCATATATTTT,TRBV7-8,NA,TRBJ1-3
CASSRPGTGQPQHF,TGTGCCAGCAGCCGTCCCGGGACAGGTCAGCCCCAGCATTTT,TRBV6-5,TRBD1,TRBJ1-5
CASSSIFWDTQYF,TGTGCCAGCAGTTCCATTTTCTGGGATACGCAGTATTTT,TRBV27,NA,TRBJ2-3
CASSLLAGGAETQYF,TGTGCCAGCAGCTTACTAGCGGGAGGAGCGGAGACCCAGTACTTC,TRBV11-1,TRBD2,TRBJ2-5
CAWGTYQRTSSPLHF,TGTGCCTGGGGGACATACCAGAGAACTAGTTCACCCCTCCACTTT,TRBV30,NA,TRBJ1-6
CASSQELAANTGELFF,TGTGCCAGCAGCCAAGAACTAGCGGCGAACACCGGGGAGCTGTTTTTT,TRBV4-2,TRBD2,TRBJ2-2
CASSYPGTGRVTEAFF,TGTGCCAGCAGTTACCCGGGGACAGGGAGAGTGACTGAAGCTTTCTTT,TRBV6-6,TRBD1,TRBJ1-1
CASSVGRGISPDNEQFF,TGTGCCAGCAGCGTGGGCAGGGGGATCTCACCGGACAATGAGCAGTTCTTC,TRBV9,TRBD1,TRBJ2-1
CSVERLQTNTGELFF,TGCAGCGTTGAACGCCTCCAGACGAACACCGGGGAGCTGTTTTTT,TRBV29-1,NA,TRBJ2-2
CASSRNGDNEQFF,TGTGCCAGCAGCCGGAATGGGGACAATGAGCAGTTCTTC,TRBV4-2,NA,TRBJ2-1
CASSRYYEQYF,TGTGCCAGCAGCCGATACTACGAGCAGTACTTC,TRBV7-7,NA,TRBJ2-7
CASSAGALGSNVLTF,TGTGCCAGCAGCGCAGGGGCTCTGGGGTCCAACGTCCTGACTTTC,TRBV9,NA,TRBJ2-6